What follows are 26 T cell receptor beta chains derived from one specimen sequenced in a study of CD8 T cells in ankylosing spondylitis. TCRdb re-derived calls from the 5' RACE reads in MiXCR, one entry per CDR3 protein. This sample carries tens of thousands of distinct CDR3 sequences, more than 9.5% of them seen once, and the ten largest clones take around 1.5%. The sample comprised blood, either unsorted or a sorted T cell fraction (not recorded which). These receptors were collected from a male donor with ankylosing spondylitis or in good health (not recorded which).

This clonotype was found many times. J is TRBJ1-5 and V is TRBV4-2; D remains ambiguous. The CDR3 has 13 amino acids. V lost 5 bases to trimming and J lost 5 bases, with 10 bases between them. The V gene's germline CDR1 is LGHNA and CDR2 YNFKEQ. The CDR3 region is CASSSQVDQPQHF. DNA for the CDR3: TGTGCCAGCAGCTCCCAAGTGGATCAGCCCCAGCATTTT.

This clonotype has at least ten counts. The J gene is TRBJ1-2, the V gene TRBV29-1; 9 nucleotides line up with TRBD1. The CDR3 totals 12 residues. Trimming removed 7 bases from V and 8 bases from J; junction bases left unmatched: 8. Germline values: CDR1 SQVTM, CDR2 ANQGSEA. CDR3 region: CSARDRVGGYTF. DNA of the CDR3: TGCAGCGCCCGGGACAGGGTGGGCGGCTACACCTTC.

This chain connects TRBV5-5 to TRBJ1-2, with TRBD1 identical over 11 bases. The CDR3 runs to 15 residues. After removal of 0 bases from V and 4 bases from J, the junction contained 2 bases not matched to a gene. Germline V gives CDR1 SGHKS, CDR2 YYEKEE (reference sequence). This CDR3 is CASSLGTGGGYGYTF. CDR3 sequence (DNA): TGTGCCAGCAGCTTGGGGACAGGGGGCGGCTATGGCTACACCTTC.

In its sample, this clonotype was seen many times. V is TRBV6-1 and J is TRBJ1-4, with D perhaps matching TRBD1 (6 bases). The CDR3 is 16 residues long. Per germline, CDR1 MNHNS and CDR2 SASEGT. V was shortened by 6 bases and J by 7 bases, with 21 bases between the two germline ends. CDR3 sequence (DNA): TGTGCCAGCAGCCTCGACAGGAGAGGGATGGGTGAAAAACTGTTTTTT. Its protein is CASSLDRRGMGEKLFF.

In this sample, this clonotype turned up a few times. The chain employs TRBV2 and TRBJ1-4; TRBD1 matches 8 bases. The CDR3 is 15 amino acids. Per the germline V gene, CDR1 is SNHLY and CDR2 is FYNNEI. Trimming at V came to 6 bases and at J to 8 bases, leaving 11 bases not matched to a gene. The CDR3 protein is CASSRTGSGEEKLFF. CDR3 in DNA: TGTGCCAGCAGCAGGACAGGGTCGGGGGAAGAAAAACTGTTTTTT.

Ten or more counts support this clonotype. The rearrangement joins TRBV5-1 to TRBJ1-1; no clear D. Trimming shortened V by 2 bases and J by 7 bases, and 9 bases separated the two germline ends. This CDR3 region has 12 residues. CDR1 and CDR2 (germline): SGHRS, YFSETQ. In DNA form, the CDR3 reads TGCGCCAGCAGCTTTGCGGTAGGTGAAGCTTTCTTT. It yields the protein CASSFAVGEAFF. The whole variable domain, filled in from reference TRBV5-1 and TRBJ1-1, reads KAGVTQTPRYLIKTRGQQVTLSCSPISGHRSVSWYQQTPGQGLQFLFEYFSETQRNKGNFPGRFSGRQFSNSRSEMNVSTLELGDSALYLCASSFAVGEAFFGQGTRLTVV.

This clonotype appeared many times. V is TRBV5-1 and J is TRBJ1-4; 10 bases map to TRBD1. The CDR3 runs 16 residues. Germline-derived CDR1 and CDR2 are SGHRS and YFSETQ. Trimming cost V 3 bases and J 8 bases; bases outside gene matches: 10. The CDR3 protein is CASSWGDRGLGEKLFF. The CDR3 coding sequence is TGCGCCAGCAGCTGGGGAGACAGGGGGCTAGGAGAAAAACTGTTTTTT.

The J gene is TRBJ2-7, the V gene TRBV7-8, with TRBD1 matching over 8 bases. This CDR3 spans 16 amino acids. Germline CDR1 SGHVS, CDR2 FQNEAQ. V trimming: 1 base; J trimming: 0 bases; junction bases outside the gene matches: 5. The CDR3: CASSLGTGTISYEQYF. CDR3 DNA sequence: TGTGCCAGCAGCTTAGGGACAGGGACGATCTCCTACGAGCAGTACTTC.

The rearrangement joins TRBV12-3 or TRBV12-4 to TRBJ1-5; D gene ambiguous. With 1 base removed from V and 3 bases from J, the gap between germline ends came to 7 bases. The CDR3 extends over 14 amino acids. DNA of the CDR3: TGTGCCAGCAGTTTAGATCAATACAATCAGCCCCAGCATTTT. It yields the protein CASSLDQYNQPQHF.

Notes on this clonotype: One base away lies a much larger clone, so this may be a sequencing read error. The chain recombines TRBV27 with TRBJ2-1; 8 bases align to TRBD1. In germline, CDR1 is MNHEY, CDR2 SMNVEV (reference sequence). The CDR3 loop spans 13 amino acids. The CDR3 coding sequence is TGTGTCAGCAGTTTCAGGGGGCTCGGTGAGCAGTTCTTC. Translating it yields CVSSFRGLGEQFF.

This clonotype was seen many times. V usage is TRBV5-1 and J usage is TRBJ2-2, with TRBD2 matching over 15 bases. J was trimmed by 5 bases and V by 4 bases; bases with no gene match: 3. Germline V lookup: CDR1 SGHRS, CDR2 YFSETQ. The CDR3 length is 16 residues. The CDR3 loop reads CASSRTSGGGTGELFF. In DNA form, the CDR3 reads TGCGCCAGCAGCCGGACTAGCGGGGGGGGGACCGGGGAGCTGTTTTTT.

V gene TRBV3-1 combines with J gene TRBJ2-7; D may be TRBD1 (5 bases). The germline CDR1 and CDR2 sequences are LGHDT and YNNKEL (reference sequence). V lost 4 bases to trimming and J lost 7 bases, with 8 bases between them. The CDR3 has 11 amino acids. In nucleotides, the CDR3 is TGTGCCAGCAGCCGACAGTGGGAGCAGTACTTC. Its translation: CASSRQWEQYF.

This clonotype has only a few counts. The genes are TRBV5-1 and TRBJ2-2; no clear D gene. Trimming removed 3 bases at V and 1 base at J, with 7 bases between. The V gene's germline CDR1 is SGHRS and CDR2 YFSETQ. The CDR3 has 14 residues. CDR3 in amino acids: CASSWAQNTGELFF. The DNA for the CDR3 is TGCGCCAGCAGCTGGGCCCAGAACACCGGGGAGCTGTTTTTT.

This clonotype has at least ten counts. The CDR3 DNA is TGCGCCAGCAGCAAAGGGGACAGGGGGGCTGAAGCTTTCTTT. Translated: CASSKGDRGAEAFF. The V and J genes are TRBV5-1 and TRBJ1-1; TRBD1 matches at 11 bases. The CDR3 has 14 residues. Germline values: CDR1 SGHRS, CDR2 YFSETQ. V lost 4 bases to trimming and J lost 6 bases; unmatched junction nucleotides: 5.

The V and J genes are TRBV18 and TRBJ2-7; 7 nucleotides align to TRBD1. With 6 bases clipped from V and 0 bases from J, the junction kept 8 bases outside the gene matches. CDR3 length equals 15 residues. CDR1 is KGHSH, CDR2 LQKENI, per germline. The CDR3 reads CASSQGVDSSYEQYF. CDR3 in DNA: TGTGCCAGCTCGCAGGGGGTCGATAGCTCCTACGAGCAGTACTTC.

At least ten counts were recorded for this clonotype. V is TRBV6-5 and J is TRBJ1-5; perhaps TRBD1 as D (6 bases). The CDR3 covers 14 residues. With 4 bases removed from V and 5 bases from J, the gap between germline ends came to 12 bases. Germline lookup yields CDR1 MNHEY and CDR2 SVGAGI. CDR3 loop: CASSLSQGDQPQHF. For the CDR3, the DNA is TGTGCCAGCAGTTTATCACAGGGTGATCAGCCCCAGCATTTT.

This clonotype was recorded many times. The gene calls are TRBV29-1 and TRBJ2-3; D gene ambiguous. V lost 4 bases and J 5 bases, leaving 10 bases between the germline ends. The CDR3 loop spans 12 amino acids. Germline loops: CDR1 SQVTM, CDR2 ANQGSEA. CDR3 DNA: TGCAGCGTTGCGCCCCCCGGAGATACGCAGTATTTT. Its translation: CSVAPPGDTQYF.

This clonotype was seen a few times. V and J are TRBV12-3 or TRBV12-4 and TRBJ2-2, with D possibly being TRBD1 or TRBD2 (5 bases each). This CDR3 spans 14 amino acids. With 4 bases removed from V and 6 bases from J, the gap between germline ends came to 12 bases. CDR3 sequence (DNA): TGTGCCAGCAGTTGGGACCTCCGCCCCGGGGAGCTGTTTTTT. Its protein is CASSWDLRPGELFF.

In its sample, this clonotype was seen a few times. CDR3 coding DNA: TGTGCCAGCAGCCGACTAGGGGGGAACACCGGGGAGCTGTTTTTT. This codes for CASSRLGGNTGELFF. V is TRBV7-8 and J is TRBJ2-2, with D possibly being TRBD1 or TRBD2 (6 bases each). The CDR3 covers 15 residues. Germline V gene sequence: CDR1 SGHVS, CDR2 FQNEAQ. Between the trimmed V and J ends, which lost 5 bases and 1 base, there was a span of 11 bases.

This clonotype has a count of ten or more. The chain is built from TRBV29-1 and TRBJ1-1, with 9 nucleotides matching TRBD1. This CDR3 is built from 14 residues. V lost 6 bases and J lost 2; bases outside the gene matches: 7. The germline CDR1 and CDR2 sequences are SQVTM and ANQGSEA. CDR3 DNA sequence: TGCAGCGTAAACCGGGACAGGGATAACACTGAAGCTTTCTTT. Protein: CSVNRDRDNTEAFF.

This clonotype has a count of ten or more. The chain recombines TRBV7-2 with TRBJ2-3; 8 bases are a match to TRBD2. The CDR3 has 14 amino acids. Trimming cost V 0 bases and J 4 bases; bases outside gene matches: 0. CDR1 is SGHTA, CDR2 FQGNSA, per germline. The DNA for the CDR3 is TGTGCCAGCAGCTTAGCGACTAGCGCAGATACGCAGTATTTT. Translation: CASSLATSADTQYF.

The sample holds many counts of this clonotype. This chain uses TRBV3-1 with TRBJ2-3, with TRBD2 as a possible D gene (6 bases). V was pared by 3 bases and J by 4 bases, with 11 bases between. Germline CDR1 is LGHDT and CDR2 is YNNKEL (reference sequence). The CDR3 contains 14 residues. CDR3 sequence (DNA): TGTGCCAGCAGCCACCAGCGGGCGGCAGATACGCAGTATTTT. The encoded protein is CASSHQRAADTQYF.

This clonotype was observed a handful of times. The genes are TRBV18 and TRBJ2-7; TRBD2 might be the D (6 bases). The CDR3 extends over 14 amino acids. Germline V gene lookup returns CDR1 KGHSH and CDR2 LQKENI. Trimming stripped 3 bases from V and 2 bases from J, with 11 bases between. CDR3 bases: TGTGCCAGCTCACCTGGGACTGGACCCTACGAGCAGTACTTC. Translated: CASSPGTGPYEQYF.

The chain joins TRBV3-1 to TRBJ1-1, with TRBD1 matching over 8 bases. The germline gives CDR1 LGHDT, CDR2 YNNKEL (reference sequence). V trimming: 4 bases; J trimming: 1 base; junction bases outside the gene matches: 5. The CDR3 runs to 15 residues. CDR3 sequence (DNA): TGTGCCAGCAGCCCGACAGGGGCGTCGAACACTGAAGCTTTCTTT. Residues: CASSPTGASNTEAFF.

This clonotype was recorded at least ten times. V usage is TRBV5-1 and J usage is TRBJ2-2; D unresolved. There are 15 residues in the CDR3. Trimming left V 3 bases short and J 0 bases short, with 9 bases between. Germline CDR1 reads SGHRS; CDR2 reads YFSETQ. This CDR3 is CASSSDASNTGELFF. The CDR3 DNA sequence: TGCGCCAGCAGCTCCGACGCTTCGAACACCGGGGAGCTGTTTTTT.

In this sample, this clonotype turned up many times. The V and J genes are TRBV20-1 and TRBJ1-1; no reliable D call. Trimming removed 3 bases at V and 1 base at J, with 3 bases between. The CDR3 spans 11 residues. Germline CDR1 DFQATT, CDR2 SNEGSKA (reference sequence). CDR3 loop: CSASGNTEAFF. In nucleotides, the CDR3 is TGCAGTGCTAGCGGGAACACTGAAGCTTTCTTT.